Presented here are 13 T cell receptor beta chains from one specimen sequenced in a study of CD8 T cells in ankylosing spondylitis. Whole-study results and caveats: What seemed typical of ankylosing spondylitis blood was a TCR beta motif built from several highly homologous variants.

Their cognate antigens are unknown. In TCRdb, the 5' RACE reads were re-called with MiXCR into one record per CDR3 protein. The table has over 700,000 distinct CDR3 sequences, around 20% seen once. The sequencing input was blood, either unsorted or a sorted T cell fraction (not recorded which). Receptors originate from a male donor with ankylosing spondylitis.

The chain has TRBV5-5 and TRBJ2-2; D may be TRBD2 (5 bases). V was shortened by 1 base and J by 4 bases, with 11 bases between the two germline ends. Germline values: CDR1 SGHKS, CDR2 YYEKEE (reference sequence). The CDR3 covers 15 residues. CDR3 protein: CASSLRTAGTGELFF. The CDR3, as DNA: TGTGCCAGCAGCTTGAGGACCGCGGGCACCGGGGAGCTGTTTTTT.

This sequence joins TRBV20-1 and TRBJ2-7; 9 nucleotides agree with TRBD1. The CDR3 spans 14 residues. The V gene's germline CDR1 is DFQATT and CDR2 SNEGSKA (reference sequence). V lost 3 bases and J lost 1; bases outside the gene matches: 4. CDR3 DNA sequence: TGCAGTGCTAGGAGACAGGGGGGGTCCTACGAGCAGTACTTC. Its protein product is CSARRQGGSYEQYF.

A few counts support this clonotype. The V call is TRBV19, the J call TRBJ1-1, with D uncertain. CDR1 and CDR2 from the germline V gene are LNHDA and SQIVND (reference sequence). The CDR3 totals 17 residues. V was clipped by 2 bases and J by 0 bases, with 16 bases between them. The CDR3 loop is CASSITTQLSLNTEAFF. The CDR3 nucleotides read TGTGCCAGTAGTATAACTACCCAGCTGAGTTTGAACACTGAAGCTTTCTTT.

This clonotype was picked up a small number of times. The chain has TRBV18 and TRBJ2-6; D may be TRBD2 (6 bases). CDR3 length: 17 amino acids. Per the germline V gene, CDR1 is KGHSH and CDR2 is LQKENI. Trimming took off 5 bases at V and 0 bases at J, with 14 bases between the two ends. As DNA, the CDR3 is TGTGCCAGCTCAACCGTCCCGGGGGACTCTGGGGCCAACGTCCTGACTTTC. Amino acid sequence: CASSTVPGDSGANVLTF.

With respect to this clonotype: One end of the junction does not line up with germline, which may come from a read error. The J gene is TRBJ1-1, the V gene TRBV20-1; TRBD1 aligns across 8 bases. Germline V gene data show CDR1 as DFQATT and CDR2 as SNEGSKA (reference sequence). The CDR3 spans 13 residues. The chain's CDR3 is CGAPDRENTEAFF. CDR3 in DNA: TGCGGTGCTCCGGACAGGGAGAACACTGAAGCTTTCTTT.

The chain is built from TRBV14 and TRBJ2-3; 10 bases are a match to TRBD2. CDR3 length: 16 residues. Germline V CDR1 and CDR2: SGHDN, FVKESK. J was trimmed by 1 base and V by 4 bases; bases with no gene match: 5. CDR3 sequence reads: CASSPLAGVGTDTQYF. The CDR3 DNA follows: TGTGCCAGCAGCCCGCTAGCGGGGGTAGGCACAGATACGCAGTATTTT. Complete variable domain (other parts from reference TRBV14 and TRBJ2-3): EAGVTQFPSHSVIEKGQTVTLRCDPISGHDNLYWYRRVMGKEIKFLLHFVKESKQDESGMPNNRFLAERTGGTYSTLKVQPAELEDSGVYFCASSPLAGVGTDTQYFGPGTRLTVL.

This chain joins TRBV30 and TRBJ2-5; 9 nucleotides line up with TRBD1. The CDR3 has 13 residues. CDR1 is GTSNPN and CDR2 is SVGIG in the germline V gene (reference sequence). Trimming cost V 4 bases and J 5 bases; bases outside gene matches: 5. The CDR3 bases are TGTGCCTGGACCAACAGGGGGCGGGAGACCCAGTACTTC. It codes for CAWTNRGRETQYF.

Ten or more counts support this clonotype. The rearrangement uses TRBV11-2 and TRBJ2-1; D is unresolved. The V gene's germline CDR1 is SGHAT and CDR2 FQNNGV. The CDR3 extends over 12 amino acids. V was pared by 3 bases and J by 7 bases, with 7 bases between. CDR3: CASSFMANEQFF. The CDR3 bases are TGTGCCAGCAGCTTCATGGCAAATGAGCAGTTCTTC.

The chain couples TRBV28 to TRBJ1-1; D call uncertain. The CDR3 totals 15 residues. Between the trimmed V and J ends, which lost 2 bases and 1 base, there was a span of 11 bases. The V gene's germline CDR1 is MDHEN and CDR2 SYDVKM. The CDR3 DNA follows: TGTGCCAGCAGTTTAAACGGGTTAGGGAACACTGAAGCTTTCTTT. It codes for CASSLNGLGNTEAFF. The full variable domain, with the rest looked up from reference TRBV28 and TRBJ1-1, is DVKVTQSSRYLVKRTGEKVFLECVQDMDHENMFWYRQDPGLGLRLIYFSYDVKMKEKGDIPEGYSVSREKKERFSLILESASTNQTSMYLCASSLNGLGNTEAFFGQGTRLTVV.

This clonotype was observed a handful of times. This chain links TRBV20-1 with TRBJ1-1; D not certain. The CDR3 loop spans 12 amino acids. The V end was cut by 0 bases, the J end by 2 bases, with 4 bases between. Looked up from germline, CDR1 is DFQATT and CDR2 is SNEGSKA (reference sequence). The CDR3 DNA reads TGCAGTGCTAGAGATCAAAACACTGAAGCTTTCTTT. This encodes CSARDQNTEAFF.

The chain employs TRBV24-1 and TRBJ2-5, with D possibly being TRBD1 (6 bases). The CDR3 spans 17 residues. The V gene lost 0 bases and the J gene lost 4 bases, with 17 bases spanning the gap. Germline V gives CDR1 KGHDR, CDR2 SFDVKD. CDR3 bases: TGTGCCACCAGTGATTTGGGGGGAGCAGGGGAGAGAGAGACCCAGTACTTC. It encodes CATSDLGGAGERETQYF.

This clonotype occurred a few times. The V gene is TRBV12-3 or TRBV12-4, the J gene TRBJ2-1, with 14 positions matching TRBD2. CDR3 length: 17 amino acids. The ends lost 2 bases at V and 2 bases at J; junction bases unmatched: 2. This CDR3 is CASSLRGLAGAYNEQFF. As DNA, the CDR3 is TGTGCCAGCAGTTTAAGGGGACTAGCGGGAGCCTACAATGAGCAGTTCTTC.

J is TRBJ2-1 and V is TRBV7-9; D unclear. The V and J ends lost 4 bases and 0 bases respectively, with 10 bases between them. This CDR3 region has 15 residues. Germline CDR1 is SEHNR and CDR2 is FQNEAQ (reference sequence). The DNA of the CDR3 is TGTGCCAGCAGCTCCCCGGAACTCTCCTACAATGAGCAGTTCTTC. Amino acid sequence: CASSSPELSYNEQFF.